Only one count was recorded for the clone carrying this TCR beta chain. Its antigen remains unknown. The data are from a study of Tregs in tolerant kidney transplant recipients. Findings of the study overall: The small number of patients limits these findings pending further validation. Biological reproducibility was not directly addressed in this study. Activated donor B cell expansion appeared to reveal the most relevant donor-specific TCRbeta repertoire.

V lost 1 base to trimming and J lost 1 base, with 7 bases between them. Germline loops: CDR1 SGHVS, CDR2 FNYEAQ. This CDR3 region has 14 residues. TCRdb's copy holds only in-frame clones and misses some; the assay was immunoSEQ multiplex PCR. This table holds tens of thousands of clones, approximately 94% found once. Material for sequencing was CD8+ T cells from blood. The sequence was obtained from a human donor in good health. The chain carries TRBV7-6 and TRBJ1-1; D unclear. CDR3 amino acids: CASSLEVGNTEAFF. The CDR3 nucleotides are TGTGCCAGCAGCTTAGAGGTGGGGAACACTGAAGCTTTCTTT.